This T cell receptor (beta chain) originates from a study of blood T cell repertoires in COVID-19. Original data processing: For nucleated cells, counts were estimated from reference gene primer amplification. Libraries were prepared by immunoSEQ multiplex PCR; TCRdb keeps only in-frame clonotypes and omits some of them. D and trimming come from the DNA, and the V and J calls and clone size come from that table. The sample records about 300,000 clones, around 90% being singletons. Germline assignment: CDR1 MNHEY and CDR2 SVGAGI. V was clipped by 4 bases and J by 0 bases, with 12 bases between them. The CDR3 extends over 15 amino acids. The study assigned cohorts using participant-reported clinical history.

The chain carries TRBV6-5 and TRBJ1-1; D gene uncertain. The sample taken for sequencing was PBMCs or T cells enriched from blood (not recorded which). The clonotype comes from a woman aged 30 to 39 who had recovered from COVID-19. CDR3 region: CASSLYRSLNTEAFF. CDR3 coding DNA: TGTGCCAGCAGTTTGTACAGATCCTTGAACACTGAAGCTTTCTTT.